This entry features one T cell receptor beta chain sequence. CDR3 size: 15 residues. In germline, CDR1 is MNHEY, CDR2 SMNVEV (reference sequence). V lost 9 bases to trimming and J lost 0 bases, with 15 bases between them. These data come from a study of shared clonotypes between healthy human individuals. In the study's own analysis: Filtering of immunoSEQ junctional sequences could not match full-length read filtering. Here immunoSEQ multiplex PCR was the method, and the copy in TCRdb shows in-frame clones only, minus some. The D gene and trimming were derived from the DNA, and the V and J assignments and clone size from that table. The table has approximately 340,000 clones, about 74% seen once.

The specimen sequenced was memory CD4+ T cells sorted from blood. Subset indicated: CD45RA-negative fraction. The chain uses TRBV27 and TRBJ2-1, with a tentative D call TRBD2 (5 bases). This clonotype was obtained from a man younger than 45 in good health. The DNA for the CDR3 is TGTGCCAGATCGCCGTCAAGCGGCTCCTACAATGAGCAGTTCTTC. This translates into CARSPSSGSYNEQFF.